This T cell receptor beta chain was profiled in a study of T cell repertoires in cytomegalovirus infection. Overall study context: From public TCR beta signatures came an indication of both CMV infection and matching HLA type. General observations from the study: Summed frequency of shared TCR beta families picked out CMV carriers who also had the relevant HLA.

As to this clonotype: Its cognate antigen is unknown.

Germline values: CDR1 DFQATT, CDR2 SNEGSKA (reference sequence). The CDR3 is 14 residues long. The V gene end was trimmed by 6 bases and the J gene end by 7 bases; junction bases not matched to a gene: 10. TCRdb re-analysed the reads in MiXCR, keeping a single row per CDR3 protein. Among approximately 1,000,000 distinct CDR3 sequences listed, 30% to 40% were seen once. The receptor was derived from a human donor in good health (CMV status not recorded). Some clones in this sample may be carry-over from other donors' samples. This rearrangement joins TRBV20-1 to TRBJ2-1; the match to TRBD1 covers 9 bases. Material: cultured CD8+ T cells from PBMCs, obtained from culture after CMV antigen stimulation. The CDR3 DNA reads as TGCAGTGCCACTGACAGGGGGTCTGGGAATGAGCAGTTCTTC. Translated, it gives CSATDRGSGNEQFF.